Below, 27 T cell receptor beta chains from the same sample are listed, as sequenced in a study of OX40 agonist ivuxolimab in advanced cancers. Repertoires were generated with immunoSEQ multiplex PCR, while TCRdb's copy carries only in-frame clones and drops some. Of more than 100,000 clones in the sample, roughly 95% are singletons; the top ten hold approximately 0.15%. The sample here was CD4+ or CD8+ T cells sorted from blood, taken in a trial of the OX40 agonist ivuxolimab. Source of these receptors: an adult with an advanced solid tumor such as melanoma, head and neck, liver or kidney cancer.

V is TRBV28 and J is TRBJ2-4; weak D call: TRBD1 (5 bases). The V end was cut by 6 bases, the J end by 11 bases, with 11 bases between. The CDR3 runs 11 residues. Germline loops: CDR1 MDHEN, CDR2 SYDVKM. Here the CDR3 DNA reads TGTGCCAGCAGCTGGGGCCCGCTTCAGTACTTC. Protein sequence: CASSWGPLQYF.

The chain is built from TRBV18 and TRBJ1-3; a weak D match, TRBD1 (6 bases). Trimming took 3 bases from V and 4 from J, leaving 13 bases between them. Looked up from germline, CDR1 is KGHSH and CDR2 is LQKENI. The CDR3 has 15 amino acids. In DNA form, the CDR3 reads TGTGCCAGCTCACCCGAAAGGGGGTCGGGAAACACCATATATTTT. Translation: CASSPERGSGNTIYF.

The V gene is TRBV5-4, the J gene TRBJ2-1; D may match TRBD1 or TRBD2 (5 bases each). The CDR3 runs to 15 residues. Germline V lookup: CDR1 SGHNT, CDR2 YYREEE (reference sequence). V lost 2 bases and J lost 5, with 14 bases in between. CDR3: CASSFATGRNNEQFF. The CDR3 coding sequence is TGTGCCAGCAGCTTTGCGACGGGACGGAACAATGAGCAGTTCTTC.

The J gene is TRBJ2-3, the V gene TRBV14; 11 nucleotides line up with TRBD1. Germline CDR1 SGHDN, CDR2 FVKESK. The V segment lost 6 bases and the J segment 3 bases; nucleotides outside the gene matches: 5. This CDR3 is 15 amino acids long. The CDR3 here is CASRRTGGWTDTQYF. CDR3 sequence (DNA): TGTGCCAGCAGGCGGACAGGGGGCTGGACAGATACGCAGTATTTT.

This rearrangement joins TRBV18 to TRBJ1-1; D not certain. Trimming removed 1 base at V and 8 bases at J, with 14 bases between. The CDR3 spans 14 residues. CDR1 is KGHSH, CDR2 LQKENI, per germline. The CDR3 coding sequence is TGTGCCAGCTCACCACAAGGCTCCCGACGGGAAGCTTTCTTT. Translation gives CASSPQGSRREAFF.

The chain uses TRBV2 and TRBJ2-3; unclear D gene. From germline, CDR1 is SNHLY and CDR2 FYNNEI. V lost 1 base and J 6 bases, leaving 11 bases between the germline ends. CDR3 length: 14 amino acids. The CDR3 sequence: CASSEGSRADTQYF. CDR3 DNA sequence: TGTGCCAGCAGTGAAGGTTCTCGGGCGGATACGCAGTATTTT.

The chain links TRBV11-2 to TRBJ1-4; 8 nucleotides match TRBD1. The V gene end was trimmed by 5 bases and the J gene end by 5 bases; junction bases not matched to a gene: 4. This CDR3 region has 14 residues. Germline V gives CDR1 SGHAT, CDR2 FQNNGV. The CDR3 sequence is CASSTRTGNEKLFF. CDR3 in DNA: TGTGCCAGCAGCACTCGGACAGGGAATGAAAAACTGTTTTTT.

Of note for this clone: Likely a read error: the CDR3 ends without its conserved phenylalanine or tryptophan. No DNA is shown, since the ends of the CDR3 on it are uncertain; the CDR3 is the one TCRdb lists. The chain employs TRBV28 and TRBJ2-7; TRBD1 is taken as the D call from the table, unchecked against the DNA. The CDR3 length is 14 residues, termini included. Germline CDR1 reads MDHEN; CDR2 reads SYDVKM. CDR3: CASSRPGQGPNVEL.

V is TRBV19 and J is TRBJ1-1; the match to TRBD1 covers 8 bases. The CDR3 is 13 amino acids. J lost 5 bases, V lost 5 bases, and 4 bases had no gene match. Germline lookup yields CDR1 LNHDA and CDR2 SQIVND (reference sequence). The CDR3, as DNA: TGTGCCAGTAGTTTGACAGGGGTGACTGAAGCTTTCTTT. Residues: CASSLTGVTEAFF.

This clone appeared a single time. J is TRBJ1-2 and V is TRBV13; D gene uncertain. V was shortened by 2 bases and J by 8 bases, with 9 bases between the two germline ends. In germline, CDR1 is PRHDT, CDR2 FYEKMQ (reference sequence). This CDR3 is 12 amino acids long. CDR3 DNA sequence: TGTGCCAGCAGCTTATTGATACAAGGCTACACCTTC. Translated: CASSLLIQGYTF. Drawing the rest from reference TRBV13 and TRBJ1-2, the complete variable domain is AAGVIQSPRHLIKEKRETATLKCYPIPRHDTVYWYQQGPGQDPQFLISFYEKMQSDKGSIPDRFSAQQFSDYHSELNMSSLELGDSALYFCASSLLIQGYTFGSGTRLTVV.

This clone came up once. The sample holds other DNA sequences that translate to the same CDR3. The V and J genes are TRBV7-2 and TRBJ2-4; D gene unclear. The ends were cut back, 1 base at V and 0 bases at J, with 4 bases in the middle. From germline, CDR1 is SGHTA and CDR2 FQGNSA. The CDR3 loop spans 14 amino acids. The CDR3 loop is CASSLVGAKNIQYF. Written as DNA, the CDR3 is TGTGCCAGCAGCTTAGTCGGAGCCAAAAACATTCAGTACTTC.

The CDR3 sequence: CANLLSRGGAKQYF. CDR3 sequence (DNA): TGCGCCAACCTTCTAAGTCGAGGGGGCGCGAAGCAGTACTTC. The chain carries TRBV10-1 and TRBJ2-7; 7 bases are a match to TRBD1. CDR1 WNHNN and CDR2 SYGVQD come from the germline V gene (reference sequence). This CDR3 region has 14 residues. V lost 10 bases and J lost 8; bases outside the gene matches: 17.

The gene calls are TRBV6-6 and TRBJ2-1; TRBD2 agrees at 10 bases. CDR1 and CDR2 (germline): MNHNY, SVGAGI (reference sequence). After removal of 4 bases from V and 2 bases from J, the junction contained 5 bases not matched to a gene. The CDR3 totals 16 residues. Written as DNA, the CDR3 is TGTGCCAGCAGTTCTCTGAGCGGGGGGGCCTACAATGAGCAGTTCTTC. Protein: CASSSLSGGAYNEQFF.

The rearrangement uses TRBV7-6 and TRBJ2-2; D is uncertain. CDR3 length: 12 amino acids. V was pared by 5 bases and J by 2 bases, with 3 bases between. Germline CDR1 reads SGHVS; CDR2 reads FNYEAQ. The DNA for the CDR3 is TGTGCCAGCAGCCTCAACACCGGGGAGCTGTTTTTT. It encodes CASSLNTGELFF.

The V call is TRBV29-1, the J call TRBJ1-2; D remains ambiguous. There are 13 residues in the CDR3. From germline, CDR1 is SQVTM and CDR2 ANQGSEA. Trimming pared 0 bases from V and 4 bases from J, leaving 9 bases between. Written as DNA, the CDR3 is TGCAGCGTTGAAGATCGAGAGGGCTATGGCTACACCTTC. Translating gives CSVEDREGYGYTF.

This clone was picked up a small number of times. The V and J genes are TRBV15 and TRBJ2-6, with D perhaps given as TRBD1 or TRBD2 (5 bases each). The CDR3 has 16 residues. The V end was cut by 1 base, the J end by 0 bases, with 7 bases between. The germline V gene has CDR1 LNHNV and CDR2 YYDKDF (reference sequence). CDR3 nucleotide sequence: TGTGCCACCAGCAGAGGGGGGATCTCTGGGGCCAACGTCCTGACTTTC. This encodes CATSRGGISGANVLTF. Supplemented by reference TRBV15 and TRBJ2-6, the full variable domain reads DAMVIQNPRYQVTQFGKPVTLSCSQTLNHNVMYWYQQKSSQAPKLLFHYYDKDFNNEADTPDNFQSRRPNTSFCFLDIRSPGLGDTAMYLCATSRGGISGANVLTFGAGSRLTVL.

This rearrangement joins TRBV18 to TRBJ2-1; 9 positions match TRBD1. The CDR3 consists of 15 residues. The V segment lost 2 bases and the J segment 3 bases; nucleotides outside the gene matches: 2. Germline V gene sequence: CDR1 KGHSH, CDR2 LQKENI. DNA of the CDR3: TGTGCCAGCTCACCAGGGACAGGGAACTACAATGAGCAGTTCTTC. Amino acid sequence: CASSPGTGNYNEQFF.

The V call is TRBV6-5, the J call TRBJ1-1, with D maybe TRBD1 (6 bases). The germline V gene has CDR1 MNHEY and CDR2 SVGAGI. The CDR3 runs 15 residues. The V end was cut by 5 bases, the J end by 3 bases, with 16 bases between. CDR3: CASSLGAGDHTEAFF. CDR3 nucleotides: TGTGCCAGCAGTCTCGGAGCAGGGGATCACACTGAAGCTTTCTTT.

This clone was observed a few times. The chain uses TRBV14 and TRBJ1-1; maybe TRBD1 (6 bases). Germline-derived CDR1 and CDR2 are SGHDN and FVKESK. The CDR3 has 14 residues. V was clipped by 4 bases and J by 5 bases, with 14 bases between them. The CDR3 here is CASSPQGGGTEAFF. CDR3 sequence (DNA): TGTGCCAGCAGCCCACAGGGAGGGGGTACTGAAGCTTTCTTT. The full variable domain, rest sourced from reference TRBV14 and TRBJ1-1, is EAGVTQFPSHSVIEKGQTVTLRCDPISGHDNLYWYRRVMGKEIKFLLHFVKESKQDESGMPNNRFLAERTGGTYSTLKVQPAELEDSGVYFCASSPQGGGTEAFFGQGTRLTVV.

J is TRBJ1-3 and V is TRBV28, with D unclear. Germline V gene lookup returns CDR1 MDHEN and CDR2 SYDVKM. This CDR3 is built from 16 residues. Between the trimmed V and J ends, which lost 6 bases and 0 bases, there was a span of 15 bases. CDR3 sequence reads: CASRPTAPSSGNTIYF. CDR3 DNA sequence: TGTGCCAGCAGACCTACCGCACCCTCCTCTGGAAACACCATATATTTT.

The chain carries TRBV19 and TRBJ1-2; the match to TRBD1 covers 8 bases. This CDR3 region has 15 residues. The V gene end was trimmed by 6 bases and the J gene end by 8 bases; junction bases not matched to a gene: 14. From germline, CDR1 is LNHDA and CDR2 SQIVND (reference sequence). CDR3 sequence reads: CASRPRGQGEEGYTF. The CDR3 DNA sequence: TGTGCCAGTAGGCCCAGAGGACAGGGCGAGGAGGGCTACACCTTC.

This chain connects TRBV6-6 to TRBJ1-2; no clear D. The germline V gene encodes CDR1 MNHNY and CDR2 SVGAGI (reference sequence). The V end lost 6 bases, the J end lost 3 bases, and 14 bases lay between the germline ends. There are 14 residues in the CDR3. The CDR3 spells CASRGPRTDYGYTF. In DNA, the CDR3 is TGTGCCAGCAGAGGCCCAAGGACGGACTATGGCTACACCTTC.

This rearrangement joins TRBV19 to TRBJ1-1; the match to TRBD1 covers 9 bases. Germline values: CDR1 LNHDA, CDR2 SQIVND (reference sequence). V was clipped by 3 bases and J by 6 bases; unmatched bases: 2. The CDR3 has 13 residues. CDR3 sequence (DNA): TGTGCCAGTAGTATTGACAGGGGGGCTGAAGCTTTCTTT. Its translation: CASSIDRGAEAFF.

This clone has a handful of counts. CDR3 nucleotides: TGTGCCAGCTCACCGATTCAGGGGGCAGGCGAGCAGTACTTC. Its protein product is CASSPIQGAGEQYF. This chain uses TRBV18 with TRBJ2-7; 8 positions agree with TRBD1. The CDR3 contains 14 residues. Looked up from germline, CDR1 is KGHSH and CDR2 is LQKENI. Trimming removed 3 bases from V and 6 bases from J; junction bases left unmatched: 7.

This chain uses TRBV7-9 with TRBJ1-3; D is perhaps TRBD1 (5 bases). Germline CDR1 is SEHNR and CDR2 is FQNEAQ (reference sequence). With 1 base removed from V and 0 bases from J, the gap between germline ends came to 13 bases. The CDR3 is made up of 17 amino acids. CDR3 amino acids: CASSLERGYLSGNTIYF. The CDR3, as DNA: TGTGCCAGCAGCTTAGAGAGGGGATACCTCTCTGGAAACACCATATATTTT.

The chain has TRBV6-5 and TRBJ1-2; 9 positions agree with TRBD1. V gave up 6 bases and J gave up 4 bases; unmatched junction bases: 9. Germline loops: CDR1 MNHEY, CDR2 SVGAGI. The CDR3 is 15 residues long. CDR3 nucleotides: TGTGCCAGCAGCGTAGGACAGGGGCGCGTCTATGGCTACACCTTC. Translation: CASSVGQGRVYGYTF.

This chain links TRBV5-1 with TRBJ2-1; a possible D gene is TRBD1 (6 bases). Germline V gene sequence: CDR1 SGHRS, CDR2 YFSETQ. With 3 bases removed from V and 10 bases from J, the gap between germline ends came to 14 bases. This CDR3 comprises 13 residues. Here the CDR3 DNA reads TGCGCCAGCAGCTCGAACCTAGACAGGGAGCAGTTCTTC. It translates to CASSSNLDREQFF.